One and the same sample provided the 27 T cell receptor beta chains below, sequenced in a study of blood T cell repertoires in COVID-19. Assay used: immunoSEQ multiplex PCR; TCRdb lists only in-frame clones, some missing. This table has 220,000 or so clones, approximately 92% appearing once. Sample: PBMCs or T cells enriched from blood (not recorded which). The origin of the receptors is a woman aged 18-30 years in a cohort exposed to, infected with or recovered from COVID-19 (not recorded which).

V gene TRBV6-5 combines with J gene TRBJ1-2, with D possibly being TRBD1 (6 bases). Germline CDR1 and CDR2: MNHEY and SVGAGI. The CDR3 length is 13 residues. Between the trimmed V and J ends, which lost 2 bases and 6 bases, there was a span of 10 bases. The CDR3, as DNA: TGTGCCAGCAGTTACGCCACAGGGAATGGCTACACCTTC. This gives the protein CASSYATGNGYTF.

The chain has TRBV25-1 and TRBJ1-4; weak D call: TRBD1 (5 bases). CDR1 and CDR2 (germline): MGHDK, SYGVNS. V was trimmed by 7 bases and J by 8 bases, leaving 20 bases between them. The CDR3 has 15 residues. The CDR3 nucleotides are TGTGCCAGCACCGATAGCCCGACAGTACCAGAAAAACTGTTTTTT. Translation: CASTDSPTVPEKLFF. The full variable domain, rest sourced from reference TRBV25-1 and TRBJ1-4, is EADIYQTPRYLVIGTGKKITLECSQTMGHDKMYWYQQDPGMELHLIHYSYGVNSTEKGDLSSESTVSRIRTEHFPLTLESARPSHTSQYLCASTDSPTVPEKLFFGSGTQLSVL.

The chain recombines TRBV25-1 with TRBJ1-2; possible D gene TRBD1, 5 bases. The CDR3 sequence is 10 residues long. Germline CDR1 MGHDK, CDR2 SYGVNS. V dropped 4 bases and J dropped 13 bases, with 10 bases sitting between them. CDR3 in DNA: TGTGCCAGCAGTGGGTACAGGATCACCTTC. Translating it yields CASSGYRITF.

V and J are TRBV7-2 and TRBJ2-7, with a possible D match to TRBD1 (6 bases). Trimming took 3 bases from V and 2 from J, leaving 8 bases between them. Germline CDR1 and CDR2: SGHTA and FQGNSA. The CDR3 is made up of 13 amino acids. In nucleotides, the CDR3 is TGTGCCAGCAGCTTCAGGGGAACCTACGAGCAGTACTTC. This codes for CASSFRGTYEQYF. Using reference TRBV7-2 and TRBJ2-7 for the parts outside the CDR3, the full variable domain is GAGVSQSPSNKVTEKGKDVELRCDPISGHTALYWYRQSLGQGLEFLIYFQGNSAPDKSGLPSDRFSAERTGGSVSTLTIQRTQQEDSAVYLCASSFRGTYEQYFGPGTRLTVT.

This clone was seen ten or more times. The chain carries TRBV7-3 and TRBJ2-2; D not certain. The germline V gene has CDR1 SGHTA and CDR2 FQGTGA. V gave up 6 bases and J gave up 1 base, with 9 bases separating them. The length of the CDR3 is 14 residues. DNA of the CDR3: TGTGCCAGCAGTTTTGACTTGAACACCGGGGAGCTGTTTTTT. Its translation is CASSFDLNTGELFF. The complete variable domain, with remaining parts taken from reference TRBV7-3 and TRBJ2-2, reads GAGVSQTPSNKVTEKGKYVELRCDPISGHTALYWYRQSLGQGPEFLIYFQGTGAADDSGLPNDRFFAVRPEGSVSTLKIQRTERGDSAVYLCASSFDLNTGELFFGEGSRLTVL.

The chain has TRBV4-2 and TRBJ2-2; TRBD2 is a possible D gene (6 bases). Trimming stripped 1 base from V and 3 bases from J, with 9 bases between. This CDR3 is 15 amino acids long. Germline V gene data show CDR1 as LGHNA and CDR2 as YNFKEQ. The CDR3 loop is CASSQVGLYTGELFF. CDR3 nucleotides: TGTGCCAGCAGCCAAGTGGGACTGTACACCGGGGAGCTGTTTTTT.

The J gene is TRBJ2-1, the V gene TRBV25-1, with TRBD1 identical over 7 bases. The CDR3 is 14 amino acids. CDR1 is MGHDK, CDR2 SYGVNS, per germline. The V gene end was trimmed by 4 bases and the J gene end by 5 bases; junction bases not matched to a gene: 5. CDR3 DNA sequence: TGTGCCAGCAGTGTGAACAGGGGAAACAATGAGCAGTTCTTC. Translating gives CASSVNRGNNEQFF.

The V gene is TRBV15, the J gene TRBJ1-4; D gene uncertain. The CDR3 totals 14 residues. Germline V CDR1 and CDR2: LNHNV, YYDKDF (reference sequence). V lost 3 bases, J lost 0 bases, and 5 bases lay in between. The CDR3 DNA is TGTGCCACCAGCAGCGGGACAACTAATGAAAAACTGTTTTTT. It encodes CATSSGTTNEKLFF.

The chain joins TRBV10-3 to TRBJ2-5; TRBD2 matches 8 bases. This CDR3 is 15 amino acids long. V shed 8 bases, J shed 1 base, and the junction held 9 bases outside the gene matches. Germline V lookup: CDR1 ENHRY, CDR2 SYGVKD. In DNA form, the CDR3 reads TGTGCCATCGGCTTTTCGGGGGGGGCCCAAGAGACCCAGTACTTC. Residues: CAIGFSGGAQETQYF.

CDR3 protein: CASSQGTYQPQHF. CDR3 sequence (DNA): TGTGCCAGCAGCCAAGGGACTTATCAGCCCCAGCATTTT. This rearrangement joins TRBV3-1 (or the pseudogene TRBV3-2) to TRBJ1-5; D gene unclear. The V end was cut by 1 base, the J end by 5 bases, with 6 bases between. CDR1 LGHDT and CDR2 YNNKEL come from the germline V gene (reference sequence). The CDR3 contains 13 residues.

This rearrangement joins TRBV7-9 to TRBJ1-4; D is unresolved. Per germline, CDR1 SEHNR and CDR2 FQNEAQ (reference sequence). This CDR3 spans 14 amino acids. The germline V and J ends were trimmed by 3 bases and 0 bases, with 5 bases remaining between them. The CDR3: CASSFSATNEKLFF. CDR3 sequence (DNA): TGTGCCAGCAGCTTTTCGGCAACTAATGAAAAACTGTTTTTT.

This clone came up once. This rearrangement joins TRBV9 to TRBJ2-1; TRBD1 matches 9 bases. Germline CDR1 is SGDLS and CDR2 is YYNGEE. The V segment lost 4 bases and the J segment 8 bases; nucleotides outside the gene matches: 16. The CDR3 spans 17 residues. CDR3 nucleotide sequence: TGTGCCAGCAGCCTCGCGACTTCCGGGACAGGGTTCTATGAGCAGTTCTTC. Translated, it gives CASSLATSGTGFYEQFF.

The chain uses TRBV7-3 and TRBJ2-1, with 7 bases identical to TRBD2. CDR3 length: 14 amino acids. V was pared by 2 bases and J by 9 bases, with 7 bases of the junction left unmatched. Germline V CDR1 and CDR2: SGHTA, FQGTGA. The CDR3 bases are TGTGCCAGCAGCTTAGGGACTACTCACACTGAGCAGTTCTTC. It translates to CASSLGTTHTEQFF.

This rearrangement joins TRBV10-3 to TRBJ1-1; D gene uncertain. Germline-derived CDR1 and CDR2 are ENHRY and SYGVKD. The V end lost 6 bases, the J end lost 7 bases, and 12 bases lay between the germline ends. This CDR3 contains 12 residues. CDR3 DNA sequence: TGTGCCATCAGCCCCACGGAGGTTGAAGCTTTCTTT. Protein product: CAISPTEVEAFF.

CDR3 coding DNA: TGTGCCAGCAGTCACGGGACTTCCTACGAGCAGTACTTC. Translated: CASSHGTSYEQYF. The V and J genes are TRBV27 and TRBJ2-7; possibly TRBD2 for D (6 bases). The CDR3 has 13 residues. From germline, CDR1 is MNHEY and CDR2 SMNVEV (reference sequence). Trimming took off 5 bases at V and 1 base at J, with 9 bases between the two ends.

The V gene is TRBV15, the J gene TRBJ1-3; D might be TRBD1 (6 bases). This CDR3 is 17 amino acids long. Trimming removed 0 bases from V and 0 bases from J, with 12 bases in between. Germline CDR1 LNHNV, CDR2 YYDKDF (reference sequence). The CDR3 bases are TGTGCCACCAGCAGAGACCAGGGGCCCACCTCTGGAAACACCATATATTTT. The encoded protein is CATSRDQGPTSGNTIYF. Using reference TRBV15 and TRBJ1-3 for the parts outside the CDR3, the full variable domain is DAMVIQNPRYQVTQFGKPVTLSCSQTLNHNVMYWYQQKSSQAPKLLFHYYDKDFNNEADTPDNFQSRRPNTSFCFLDIRSPGLGDTAMYLCATSRDQGPTSGNTIYFGEGSWLTVV.

The chain links TRBV29-1 to TRBJ2-1; 8 bases match TRBD2. CDR1 is SQVTM and CDR2 is ANQGSEA in the germline V gene. The V and J ends lost 4 bases and 8 bases, in that order; junction bases with no gene match: 7. The CDR3 has 13 amino acids. Written as DNA, the CDR3 is TGCAGCGTTGCGGGAGGGCCTGGGGATGAGCAGTTCTTC. Residues: CSVAGGPGDEQFF.

The rearrangement uses TRBV25-1 and TRBJ1-1, with 8 positions matching TRBD1. Per the germline V gene, CDR1 is MGHDK and CDR2 is SYGVNS. V was pared by 3 bases and J by 1 base, with 4 bases of the junction left unmatched. This CDR3 is built from 15 residues. The CDR3 DNA follows: TGTGCCAGCAGTGATCCCGGGACAGGGAACACTGAAGCTTTCTTT. Translated: CASSDPGTGNTEAFF.

The chain carries TRBV9 and TRBJ1-1; 7 positions match TRBD1. Looked up from germline, CDR1 is SGDLS and CDR2 is YYNGEE. Trimming took 0 bases from V and 1 from J; bases not matched to a gene: 3. The CDR3 loop spans 15 amino acids. The CDR3 DNA sequence: TGTGCCAGCAGCGTAGTGGGACAGAGGAACACTGAAGCTTTCTTT. Amino acids: CASSVVGQRNTEAFF.

The V gene is TRBV2, the J gene TRBJ1-5; 10 nucleotides agree with TRBD1. V shed 7 bases and J 6 bases; nucleotides not matched to a gene: 9. The CDR3 contains 15 residues. The germline CDR1 and CDR2 sequences are SNHLY and FYNNEI. In DNA, the CDR3 is TGTGCCAGCACCTGGGACAGGGGAGGCTTTCAGCCCCAGCATTTT. Translated, it gives CASTWDRGGFQPQHF. Drawing the rest from reference TRBV2 and TRBJ1-5, the complete variable domain is EPEVTQTPSHQVTQMGQEVILRCVPISNHLYFYWYRQILGQKVEFLVSFYNNEISEKSEIFDDQFSVERPDGSNFTLKIRSTKLEDSAMYFCASTWDRGGFQPQHFGDGTRLSIL.

J is TRBJ1-5 and V is TRBV6-4; D not certain. CDR3 length: 14 amino acids. Trimming removed 6 bases from V and 3 bases from J, with 12 bases in between. Germline lookup yields CDR1 MRHNA and CDR2 SNTAGT. The CDR3 DNA sequence: TGTGCCAGCAGCGCCGAGTCTTTCAATCAGCCCCAGCATTTT. It is translated as CASSAESFNQPQHF.

The chain uses TRBV3-1 (or the pseudogene TRBV3-2) and TRBJ2-7; 12 bases align to TRBD1. This CDR3 contains 15 residues. Unmatched junction bases numbered 7, after V lost 3 bases and J lost 7 bases. Germline loops: CDR1 LGHDT, CDR2 YNNKEL (reference sequence). The CDR3 is CASSQSGTGGLEQYF. The DNA for the CDR3 is TGTGCCAGCAGCCAGTCCGGGACAGGGGGCTTGGAGCAGTACTTC.

The rearrangement joins TRBV2 to TRBJ2-1; 9 nucleotides line up with TRBD1. The CDR3 totals 14 residues. V shed 8 bases and J 8 bases; nucleotides not matched to a gene: 10. Germline V CDR1 and CDR2: SNHLY, FYNNEI. The CDR3 loop is CASVRDREVDEQFF. In DNA form, the CDR3 reads TGTGCCAGCGTCCGGGACAGGGAAGTCGATGAGCAGTTCTTC.

This chain links TRBV6-5 with TRBJ2-1; D is perhaps TRBD1 (5 bases). The CDR3 contains 15 residues. Trimming left V 7 bases short and J 2 bases short, with 15 bases between. Per germline, CDR1 MNHEY and CDR2 SVGAGI. The CDR3 region is CASTKGVKTYNEQFF. The CDR3, as DNA: TGTGCCAGCACCAAAGGGGTGAAGACCTACAATGAGCAGTTCTTC.

The chain combines TRBV10-1 with TRBJ1-1; weak D call: TRBD1 (5 bases). Looked up from germline, CDR1 is WNHNN and CDR2 is SYGVQD (reference sequence). V dropped 3 bases and J dropped 10 bases, with 15 bases sitting between them. This CDR3 is built from 13 residues. The CDR3 is CASSDGQGLRAFF. CDR3 DNA: TGCGCCAGCAGTGACGGTCAGGGACTTCGAGCTTTCTTT.

This clone was picked up one time. The chain links TRBV2 to TRBJ1-1; a possible D gene is TRBD1 (5 bases). Germline-derived CDR1 and CDR2 are SNHLY and FYNNEI. Trimming took 8 bases from V and 3 from J, leaving 13 bases between them. The CDR3 runs to 13 residues. The CDR3 nucleotides are TGTGCCAGCCCCGGCGGGGGGGACACTGAAGCTTTCTTT. This sequence encodes CASPGGGDTEAFF.

This clone showed up just a few times. This sequence joins TRBV14 and TRBJ2-7; D not certain. Trimming cost V 2 bases and J 3 bases, with 5 bases left between them. The CDR3 covers 12 residues. The germline V gene encodes CDR1 SGHDN and CDR2 FVKESK. The CDR3 region has the DNA TGTGCCAGCAGCCAAATTCACTACGAGCAGTACTTC. Translating it yields CASSQIHYEQYF.